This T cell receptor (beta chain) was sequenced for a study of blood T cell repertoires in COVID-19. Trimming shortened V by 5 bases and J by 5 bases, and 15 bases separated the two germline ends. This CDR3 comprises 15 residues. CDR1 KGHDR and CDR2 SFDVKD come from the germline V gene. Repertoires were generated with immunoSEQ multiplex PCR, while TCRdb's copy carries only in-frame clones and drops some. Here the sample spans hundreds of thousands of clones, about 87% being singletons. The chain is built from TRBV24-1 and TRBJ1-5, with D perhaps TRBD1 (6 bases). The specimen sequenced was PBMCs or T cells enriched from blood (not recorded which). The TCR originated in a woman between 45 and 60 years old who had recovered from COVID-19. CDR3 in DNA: TGTGCCACCAGTGCACTAACGGGGGGCGATCAGCCCCAGCATTTT. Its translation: CATSALTGGDQPQHF.